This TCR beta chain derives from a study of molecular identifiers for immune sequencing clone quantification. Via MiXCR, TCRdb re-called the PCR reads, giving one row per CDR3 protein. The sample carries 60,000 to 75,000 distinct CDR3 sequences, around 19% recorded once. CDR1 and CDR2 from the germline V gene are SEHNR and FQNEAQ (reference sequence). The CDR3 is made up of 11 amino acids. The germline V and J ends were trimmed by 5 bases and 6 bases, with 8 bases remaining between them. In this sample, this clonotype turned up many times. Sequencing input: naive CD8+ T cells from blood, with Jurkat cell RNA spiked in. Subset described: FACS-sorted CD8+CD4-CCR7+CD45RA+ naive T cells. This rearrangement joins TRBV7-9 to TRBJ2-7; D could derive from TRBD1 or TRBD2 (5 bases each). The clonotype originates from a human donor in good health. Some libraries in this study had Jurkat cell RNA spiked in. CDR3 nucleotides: TGTGCCAGCAGCCCAGGGAGCGAGCAGTACTTC. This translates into CASSPGSEQYF.